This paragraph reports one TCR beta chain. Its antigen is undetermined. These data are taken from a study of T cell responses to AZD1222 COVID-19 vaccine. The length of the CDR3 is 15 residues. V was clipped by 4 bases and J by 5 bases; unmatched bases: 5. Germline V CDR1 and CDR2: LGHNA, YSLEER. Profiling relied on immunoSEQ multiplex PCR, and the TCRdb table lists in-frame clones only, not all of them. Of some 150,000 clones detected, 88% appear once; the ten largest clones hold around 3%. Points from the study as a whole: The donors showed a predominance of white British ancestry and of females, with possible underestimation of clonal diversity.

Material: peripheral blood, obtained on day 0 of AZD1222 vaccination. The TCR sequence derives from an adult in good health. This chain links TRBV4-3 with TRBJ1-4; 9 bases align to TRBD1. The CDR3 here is CASSPSGTGNEKLFF. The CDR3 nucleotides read TGCGCCAGCAGCCCTAGTGGGACAGGGAATGAAAAACTGTTTTTT.